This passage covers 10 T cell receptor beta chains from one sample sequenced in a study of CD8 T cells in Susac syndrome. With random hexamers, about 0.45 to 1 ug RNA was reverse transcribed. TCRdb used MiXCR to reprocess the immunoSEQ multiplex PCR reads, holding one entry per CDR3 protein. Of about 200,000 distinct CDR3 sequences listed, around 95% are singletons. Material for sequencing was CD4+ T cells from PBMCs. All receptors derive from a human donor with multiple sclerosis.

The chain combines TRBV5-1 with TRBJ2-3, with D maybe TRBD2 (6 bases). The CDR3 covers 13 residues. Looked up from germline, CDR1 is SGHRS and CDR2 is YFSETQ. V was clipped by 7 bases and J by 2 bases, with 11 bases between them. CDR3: CASAGSDTDTQYF. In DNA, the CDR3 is TGCGCCAGCGCCGGGAGCGACACAGATACGCAGTATTTT. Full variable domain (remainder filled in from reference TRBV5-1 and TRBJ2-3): KAGVTQTPRYLIKTRGQQVTLSCSPISGHRSVSWYQQTPGQGLQFLFEYFSETQRNKGNFPGRFSGRQFSNSRSEMNVSTLELGDSALYLCASAGSDTDTQYFGPGTRLTVL.

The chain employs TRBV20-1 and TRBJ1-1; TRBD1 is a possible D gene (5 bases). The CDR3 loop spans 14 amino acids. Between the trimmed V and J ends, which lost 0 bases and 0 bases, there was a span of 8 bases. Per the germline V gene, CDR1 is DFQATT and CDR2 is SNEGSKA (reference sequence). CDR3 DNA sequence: TGCAGTGCTAGAGATTCGGGGCTGAACACTGAAGCTTTCTTT. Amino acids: CSARDSGLNTEAFF.

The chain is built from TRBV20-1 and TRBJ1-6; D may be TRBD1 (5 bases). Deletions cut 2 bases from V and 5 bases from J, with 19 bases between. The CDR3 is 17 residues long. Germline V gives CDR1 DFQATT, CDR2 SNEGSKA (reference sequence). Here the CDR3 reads CSARSLTGTAHNSPLHF. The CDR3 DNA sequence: TGCAGTGCTAGATCACTTACCGGGACCGCCCATAATTCACCCCTCCACTTT.

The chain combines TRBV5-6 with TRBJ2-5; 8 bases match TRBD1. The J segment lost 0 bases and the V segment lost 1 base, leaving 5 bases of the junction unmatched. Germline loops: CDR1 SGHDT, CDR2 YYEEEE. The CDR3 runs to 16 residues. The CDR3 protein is CASSLTGGEDQETQYF. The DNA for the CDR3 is TGTGCCAGCAGCTTGACAGGGGGAGAGGACCAAGAGACCCAGTACTTC.

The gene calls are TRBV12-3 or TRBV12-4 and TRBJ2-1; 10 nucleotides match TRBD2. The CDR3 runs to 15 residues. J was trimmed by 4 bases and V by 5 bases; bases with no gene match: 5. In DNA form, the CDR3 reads TGTGCCAGCAGTCAACTAGCGGGGATGTACAATGAGCAGTTCTTC. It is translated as CASSQLAGMYNEQFF.

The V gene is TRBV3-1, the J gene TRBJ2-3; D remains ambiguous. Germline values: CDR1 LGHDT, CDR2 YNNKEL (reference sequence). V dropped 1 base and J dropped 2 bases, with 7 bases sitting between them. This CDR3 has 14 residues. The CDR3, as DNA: TGTGCCAGCAGCCAAGTCATCTCCACAGATACGCAGTATTTT. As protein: CASSQVISTDTQYF.

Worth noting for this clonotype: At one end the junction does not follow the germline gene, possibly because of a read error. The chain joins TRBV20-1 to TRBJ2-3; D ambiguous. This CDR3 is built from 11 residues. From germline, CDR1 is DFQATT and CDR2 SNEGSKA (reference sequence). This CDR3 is CSGRWSDTQYF. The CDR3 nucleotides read TGCAGTGGTAGATGGTCTGATACGCAGTATTTT.

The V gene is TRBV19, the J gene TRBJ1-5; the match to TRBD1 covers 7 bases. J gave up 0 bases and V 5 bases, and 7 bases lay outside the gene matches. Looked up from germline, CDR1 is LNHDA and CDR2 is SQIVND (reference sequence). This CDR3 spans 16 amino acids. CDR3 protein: CASSHPDRASNQPQHF. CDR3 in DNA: TGTGCCAGTAGTCACCCCGACAGGGCTAGCAATCAGCCCCAGCATTTT.

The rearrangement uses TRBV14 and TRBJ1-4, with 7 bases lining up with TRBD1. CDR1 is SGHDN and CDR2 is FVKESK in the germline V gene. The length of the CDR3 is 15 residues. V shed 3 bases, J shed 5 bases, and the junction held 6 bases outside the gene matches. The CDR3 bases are TGTGCCAGCAGCCACTTAGGGGGCAGGAATGAAAAACTGTTTTTT. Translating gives CASSHLGGRNEKLFF.

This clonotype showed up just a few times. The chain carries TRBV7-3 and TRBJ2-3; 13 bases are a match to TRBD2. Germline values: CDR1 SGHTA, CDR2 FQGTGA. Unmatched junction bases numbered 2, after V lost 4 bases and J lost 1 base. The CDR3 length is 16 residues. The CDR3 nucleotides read TGTGCCAGCAGCTCCGGACTAGCGGGGGGCACAGATACGCAGTATTTT. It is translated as CASSSGLAGGTDTQYF.